This record looks at one T cell receptor (beta chain) sequence and its context. These data come from a study of blood T cell repertoires in COVID-19. At the level of the study: Acute-phase and convalescent COVID-19 samples originated in the United States, Italy and Spain. T cells, B-cell-depleted T cells, or PBMCs supplied cDNA or gDNA.

The V gene's germline CDR1 is MDHEN and CDR2 SYDVKM. This CDR3 spans 15 amino acids. V was trimmed by 2 bases and J by 3 bases, leaving 13 bases between them. Seattle's enrolled individuals joined amid active infection and were then monitored longitudinally. Original analysis: Reference gene primer amplification yielded estimated nucleated cell counts. Libraries were prepared by immunoSEQ multiplex PCR; TCRdb keeps only in-frame clonotypes and omits some of them. Clonal size and the V and J genes are those of that table, whereas D and trimming came from the DNA. The sample carries around 290,000 clones, approximately 86% recorded once.

The V gene is TRBV28, the J gene TRBJ1-2; tentative D call: TRBD1 (6 bases). The clonotype was recovered from a woman aged 65 to 85 with COVID-19, enrolled during active disease. Source material: peripheral blood. CDR3 sequence reads: CASSLSGGAYYGYTF. The CDR3 bases are TGTGCCAGCAGTTTAAGCGGGGGCGCTTACTATGGCTACACCTTC.